This T cell receptor (beta chain) was sequenced in a study of immune characterization of retroperitoneal liposarcoma. Via MiXCR, TCRdb re-called the PCR reads, giving one row per CDR3 protein. The data contain about 10,000 distinct CDR3 sequences, around a third of them singletons. CDR1 and CDR2 (germline): SGHVS, FNYEAQ. There are 19 residues in the CDR3. After removal of 1 base from V and 6 bases from J, the junction contained 11 bases not matched to a gene. The specimen sequenced was tumor tissue. The rearrangement uses TRBV7-6 and TRBJ2-2; TRBD2 matches 13 bases. The sequence was collected from a female donor with retroperitoneal liposarcoma. In DNA form, the CDR3 reads TGTGCCAGCAGCTTAGGGACTAGCGGGAGCTCTTTGGGCCCCGGGGAGCTGTTTTTT. Its protein is CASSLGTSGSSLGPGELFF. Full variable domain (rest looked up from reference TRBV7-6 and TRBJ2-2): GAGVSQSPRYKVTKRGQDVALRCDPISGHVSLYWYRQALGQGPEFLTYFNYEAQQDKSGLPNDRFSAERPEGSISTLTIQRTEQRDSAMYRCASSLGTSGSSLGPGELFFGEGSRLTVL.